This is a list of T cell receptor beta chains from one sample in a study. MiXCR, run by TCRdb on the 5' RACE reads, gives a single entry per CDR3 protein. The sample carries roughly 58,000 distinct CDR3 sequences, around 20% recorded once. Sequencing was carried out using tumor-infiltrating Tregs sorted from the breast tumor. All receptors derive from a female donor with breast cancer. The conserved cysteine and the conserved F or W are not part of the CDR3 here.

J: TRBJ2-3
V: TRBV5-1
CDR3: ASSLSPAEADTQY

J: TRBJ1-4
V: TRBV10-2
CDR3: ASGRREKLF

J: TRBJ2-7
V: TRBV7-7
CDR3: ASSLRTGAYEQY

J: TRBJ1-2
V: TRBV7-2
CDR3: ASSLAAASNYGYT

J: TRBJ1-1
V: TRBV20-1
CDR3: SARDLGRGNTEAF

J: TRBJ2-7
V: TRBV3-1
CDR3: ASSQVGAGSSEQY

J: TRBJ1-1
V: TRBV27
CDR3: ASSSGQSTEAF

J: TRBJ1-2
V: TRBV5-4
CDR3: ASSLGFRSGDGYT

J: TRBJ2-3
V: TRBV11-3
CDR3: ASSQRQGSTDTQY

J: TRBJ2-7
V: TRBV13
CDR3: ASSPAPPREQY

J: TRBJ2-7
V: TRBV20-1
CDR3: SARDAAAGFEY

J: TRBJ2-3
V: TRBV5-1
CDR3: ASSLDAPELGDTQY

J: TRBJ2-2
V: TRBV5-6
CDR3: ASSLFTGSNTGELF

J: TRBJ2-1
V: TRBV4-2
CDR3: ASSNRDRGHEQF

J: TRBJ2-3
V: TRBV27
CDR3: ASRRQGRADTQY

J: TRBJ2-5
V: TRBV7-2
CDR3: ASSLQLGGGETQY

J: TRBJ2-5
V: TRBV24-1
CDR3: ATSDTGTSGKETQY

J: TRBJ1-1
V: TRBV6-6
CDR3: ASSLQQGNTEAF

J: TRBJ1-5
V: TRBV5-3
CDR3: ARSWTGSNQPQH

J: TRBJ2-1
V: TRBV7-6
CDR3: ASSLGTSGRIEEQF

J: TRBJ1-6
V: TRBV5-1
CDR3: ASTPRSGSYNSPLH

J: TRBJ1-5
V: TRBV20-1
CDR3: SARHGTGRYQPQH

J: TRBJ1-4
V: TRBV12-3/TRBV12-4
CDR3: ASNGGAREKLF

J: TRBJ1-4
V: TRBV12-3/TRBV12-4
CDR3: ASSATGGKEKLF

J: TRBJ2-7
V: TRBV7-9
CDR3: ASSLGQGATYEQY

J: TRBJ2-3
V: TRBV7-2
CDR3: ASAARGTQY

J: TRBJ2-5
V: TRBV20-1
CDR3: SASRGPGTQY

J: TRBJ2-1
V: TRBV28
CDR3: ASSSPSGNQNEQF

J: TRBJ1-2
V: TRBV11-1
CDR3: ARRSGQLYGYT

J: TRBJ2-5
V: TRBV20-1
CDR3: SARDLGLETQY

J: TRBJ1-4
V: TRBV6-5
CDR3: ASSYGTGFGEKLF

J: TRBJ2-6
V: TRBV12-3/TRBV12-4
CDR3: ASSPGQGKNGANVLT

J: TRBJ2-3
V: TRBV9
CDR3: ASSAGTAFTDTQY

J: TRBJ1-1
V: TRBV6-2/TRBV6-3
CDR3: ASRPQKSETEAF

J: TRBJ2-5
V: TRBV7-2
CDR3: ASSKSGSGETQY

J: TRBJ1-2
V: TRBV25-1
CDR3: ASSELENYGYT

J: TRBJ1-1
V: TRBV6-2/TRBV6-3
CDR3: ASSYSTGGYTEAF